This passage covers 23 T cell receptor beta chains from one sample sequenced in a study of T cell repertoires in cytomegalovirus infection. TCRdb redid the calling of the reads with MiXCR, one entry per CDR3 protein. The sample lists about 310,000 distinct CDR3 sequences, about a sixth occurring once. Sample: PBMCs. These receptors all stem from a human donor in good health (CMV status not recorded). Some clones in this sample may be carry-over from other donors' samples.

This clonotype has just a few counts. CDR3 sequence: CSARPQGLANYGYTF. CDR3 DNA: TGCAGTGCGCGACCACAGGGTCTAGCTAACTATGGCTACACCTTC. V gene TRBV20-1 combines with J gene TRBJ1-2; the D gene is possibly TRBD1 (6 bases). Germline assignment: CDR1 DFQATT and CDR2 SNEGSKA (reference sequence). Between the trimmed V and J ends, which lost 6 bases and 0 bases, there was a span of 17 bases. The length of the CDR3 is 15 residues.

This clonotype was found many times. The rearrangement links TRBV19 to TRBJ2-5; D uncertain. Germline V gives CDR1 LNHDA, CDR2 SQIVND (reference sequence). The CDR3 consists of 13 residues. The V end was cut by 3 bases, the J end by 0 bases, with 5 bases between. The CDR3 DNA sequence: TGTGCCAGTAGTATTTGGAACCAAGAGACCCAGTACTTC. It translates to CASSIWNQETQYF.

This clonotype was picked up many times. V and J are TRBV7-2 and TRBJ2-2, with a possible D match to TRBD2 (5 bases). V lost 5 bases and J lost 2, with 6 bases in between. The length of the CDR3 is 13 residues. Germline V lookup: CDR1 SGHTA, CDR2 FQGNSA. Here the CDR3 reads CASSRTNTGELFF. The CDR3, as DNA: TGTGCCAGCAGCCGGACTAACACCGGGGAGCTGTTTTTT.

The CDR3: CASSPPSTRYTQYF. CDR3 sequence (DNA): TGTGCCAGCAGCCCCCCCTCAACGAGGTATACGCAGTATTTT. The rearrangement uses TRBV11-2 and TRBJ2-3; no reliable D call. CDR3 size: 14 residues. Trimming cost V 5 bases and J 7 bases, with 16 bases left between them. The germline V gene encodes CDR1 SGHAT and CDR2 FQNNGV.

This chain uses TRBV6-1 with TRBJ2-2; D is possibly TRBD1 (6 bases). V was clipped by 8 bases and J by 4 bases, with 20 bases between them. The CDR3 is 16 amino acids. Germline loops: CDR1 MNHNS, CDR2 SASEGT. The CDR3 coding sequence is TGTGCCAGCTGGACAGTAAATCTACGGGGCACCGGGGAGCTGTTTTTT. Protein: CASWTVNLRGTGELFF.

The V and J genes are TRBV15 and TRBJ1-5; the D is unclear. Per germline, CDR1 LNHNV and CDR2 YYDKDF (reference sequence). V lost 0 bases and J 11 bases, leaving 14 bases between the germline ends. The CDR3 is made up of 14 amino acids. CDR3 in amino acids: CATSREGGPLAQHF. CDR3 in DNA: TGTGCCACCAGCAGAGAAGGTGGGCCGCTGGCCCAGCATTTT.

This clonotype was detected only a few times. The chain carries TRBV2 and TRBJ2-5; D remains ambiguous. The CDR3 consists of 13 residues. The V end lost 7 bases, the J end lost 1 base, and 10 bases lay between the germline ends. CDR1 and CDR2 (germline): SNHLY, FYNNEI. The CDR3 nucleotides are TGTGCCAGCATTTCCGAGCTCCAAGAGACCCAGTACTTC. Protein product: CASISELQETQYF.

In its sample, this clonotype was seen many times. The rearrangement links TRBV28 to TRBJ2-7, with TRBD1 matching 12 bases. There are 14 residues in the CDR3. Trimming at V came to 4 bases and at J to 4 bases, leaving 2 bases not matched to a gene. Germline lookup yields CDR1 MDHEN and CDR2 SYDVKM. This chain's CDR3 is CASSSGQGAYEQYF. CDR3 nucleotide sequence: TGTGCCAGCAGTTCGGGACAGGGGGCGTACGAGCAGTACTTC.

This clonotype was detected a few times. The chain carries TRBV5-6 and TRBJ1-5; D is unclear. CDR3 length: 14 amino acids. V was pared by 5 bases and J by 7 bases, with 16 bases between. CDR1 is SGHDT, CDR2 YYEEEE, per germline. The CDR3 region has the DNA TGTGCCAGCAGTCAGGTCAACGAGAGGCAGCCCCAGCATTTT. Protein: CASSQVNERQPQHF.

This clonotype was seen at least ten times. The V and J genes are TRBV7-9 and TRBJ2-2; tentatively, D is TRBD1 (5 bases). The CDR3 length is 15 residues. Trimming shortened V by 2 bases and J by 5 bases, and 12 bases separated the two germline ends. The germline V gene encodes CDR1 SEHNR and CDR2 FQNEAQ (reference sequence). The CDR3 here is CASSLRGSTTGELFF. CDR3 bases: TGTGCCAGCAGCTTAAGGGGCTCCACGACCGGGGAGCTGTTTTTT.

This clonotype was observed many times. The chain combines TRBV7-2 with TRBJ2-3, with D perhaps given as TRBD1 or TRBD2 (5 bases each). This CDR3 spans 15 amino acids. Trimming shortened V by 2 bases and J by 2 bases, and 11 bases separated the two germline ends. CDR1 SGHTA and CDR2 FQGNSA come from the germline V gene. Here the CDR3 reads CASSLMGDDTDTQYF. The DNA for the CDR3 is TGTGCCAGCAGCTTAATGGGGGATGACACAGATACGCAGTATTTT.

This CDR3 reads CASFTSETGNNSPLHF. The CDR3 nucleotides are TGTGCCAGCTTTACATCTGAGACAGGGAACAATTCACCCCTCCACTTT. The V gene is TRBV28, the J gene TRBJ1-6; TRBD1 matches 7 bases. V dropped 8 bases and J dropped 7; count of bases not matched to a gene: 14. Germline loops: CDR1 MDHEN, CDR2 SYDVKM. The CDR3 spans 16 residues. Based on the CDR3 plus reference TRBV28 and TRBJ1-6, the full variable domain is DVKVTQSSRYLVKRTGEKVFLECVQDMDHENMFWYRQDPGLGLRLIYFSYDVKMKEKGDIPEGYSVSREKKERFSLILESASTNQTSMYLCASFTSETGNNSPLHFGNGTRLTVT.

This sequence joins TRBV20-1 and TRBJ2-3; no clear D gene. This CDR3 region has 13 residues. The germline CDR1 and CDR2 sequences are DFQATT and SNEGSKA (reference sequence). The V and J ends lost 1 base and 0 bases respectively, with 5 bases between them. As DNA, the CDR3 is TGCAGTGCTAGAGTTATAAGCACAGATACGCAGTATTTT. Encoded protein: CSARVISTDTQYF.

This clonotype was counted at least ten times. The rearrangement links TRBV7-9 to TRBJ2-1, with D possibly TRBD1 on 6 matching bases. V gave up 2 bases and J gave up 8 bases, with 10 bases separating them. This CDR3 spans 13 amino acids. Germline values: CDR1 SEHNR, CDR2 FQNEAQ (reference sequence). CDR3 amino acids: CASSLTGSDEQFF. Written as DNA, the CDR3 is TGTGCCAGCAGCTTAACAGGGAGCGATGAGCAGTTCTTC.

The V and J genes are TRBV2 and TRBJ1-5, with D perhaps TRBD1 (6 bases). Germline V CDR1 and CDR2: SNHLY, FYNNEI. The CDR3 covers 14 residues. V was pared by 2 bases and J by 3 bases, with 8 bases between. CDR3 sequence: CASSEPGANQPQHF. The DNA for the CDR3 is TGTGCCAGCAGTGAACCAGGGGCCAATCAGCCCCAGCATTTT.

The chain uses TRBV6-5 and TRBJ2-2; TRBD2 agrees at 13 bases. Trimming cost V 8 bases and J 4 bases; bases outside gene matches: 7. This CDR3 is 16 amino acids long. Germline CDR1 is MNHEY and CDR2 is SVGAGI. The CDR3 nucleotides are TGTGCCAGCGGACGGACTAGCGGGGGTGGCACCGGGGAGCTGTTTTTT. This encodes CASGRTSGGGTGELFF.

In this sample, this clonotype turned up a few times. In DNA form, the CDR3 reads TGTGCCAGCAGCATAAACACAGGGGTGGCGGGCAATGAGCAGTTCTTC. Encoded protein: CASSINTGVAGNEQFF. The rearrangement links TRBV7-2 to TRBJ2-1; 7 nucleotides line up with TRBD1. This CDR3 is built from 16 residues. J gave up 6 bases and V 5 bases, and 13 bases lay outside the gene matches. Germline V gene lookup returns CDR1 SGHTA and CDR2 FQGNSA.

This chain joins TRBV28 and TRBJ2-7; tentatively, D is TRBD1 or TRBD2 (5 bases each). The V gene lost 11 bases and the J gene lost 7 bases, with 24 bases spanning the gap. In germline, CDR1 is MDHEN, CDR2 SYDVKM. This CDR3 has 14 residues. DNA for the CDR3: TGTGCCTCGACGGACGGGACCCAATCGAGGGAGCAGTACTTC. Amino acids: CASTDGTQSREQYF.

Note on this clonotype: Its ends do not fully match the called genes, so a read error is possible. The CDR3 spells CASSQDLGSGGYNGQFF. In DNA, the CDR3 is TGCGCCAGCAGCCAAGATTTGGGTAGCGGGGGATACAATGGGCAGTTCTTC. The chain recombines TRBV4-1 with TRBJ2-1; the match to TRBD2 covers 9 bases. The CDR3 loop spans 17 amino acids. Germline CDR1 is MGHRA and CDR2 is YSYEKL.

The chain employs TRBV4-1 and TRBJ1-2, with 8 bases that match TRBD1. Trimming at V came to 1 base and at J to 5 bases, leaving 9 bases not matched to a gene. Germline CDR1 reads MGHRA; CDR2 reads YSYEKL. This CDR3 comprises 16 residues. The CDR3 DNA reads TGCGCCAGCAGCCAAGTTGGGGACAGGACCTATTATGGCTACACCTTC. It translates to CASSQVGDRTYYGYTF.

This clonotype was counted between two and nine times. Given a much more abundant clone one base away, this may be a read error. V usage is TRBV7-9 and J usage is TRBJ2-3; no definite D call. V lost 5 bases and J 2 bases, leaving 8 bases between the germline ends. CDR1 SEHNR and CDR2 FQNEAQ come from the germline V gene (reference sequence). This CDR3 contains 13 residues. CDR3 in amino acids: CASSRRPTDTQYF. In DNA, the CDR3 is TGTGCCAGCAGCCGCCGCCCCACAGATACGCAGTATTTT.

This clonotype was counted many times. The J gene is TRBJ1-5, the V gene TRBV7-9; D is unclear. Germline CDR1 and CDR2: SEHNR and FQNEAQ (reference sequence). This CDR3 contains 16 residues. Between the trimmed V and J ends, which lost 3 bases and 3 bases, there was a span of 15 bases. The CDR3 region is CASSFVGDGHNQPQHF. The CDR3 nucleotides read TGTGCCAGCAGCTTCGTTGGAGACGGGCACAATCAGCCCCAGCATTTT.

This clonotype was counted ten times or more. The chain joins TRBV27 to TRBJ1-6; D ambiguous. Germline lookup yields CDR1 MNHEY and CDR2 SMNVEV (reference sequence). V was shortened by 7 bases and J by 2 bases, with 9 bases between the two germline ends. This CDR3 comprises 14 residues. The CDR3 loop reads CASMETPYNSPLHF. CDR3 nucleotide sequence: TGTGCCAGCATGGAAACACCCTATAATTCACCCCTCCACTTT.